Sequencing of this T cell receptor (beta chain) was carried out in a study of T cell clonotyping in hematopoietic cell transplantation (dated by TCRdb to about 2021). Background on the whole study: Recipient samples taken before transplant were collected after cytoreduction. A total of under 150 blood samples were collected in the study from a few dozen consecutive transplant recipients and their related donors. Recruitment of patients ran from September 2015 to early 2017, and follow-up continued until September 2020 or until death.

At the junction V is shortened by 4 bases and J by 8 bases, with 20 bases in between. The CDR3 goes from the cysteine to the phenylalanine over 15 residues. Just the 45-base CDR3 DNA is kept, in frame starting at base 1. CDR1 SGHDN and CDR2 FVKESK were looked up in the germline V gene. With the immunoSEQ assay, which is a bias-controlled multiplex PCR relying on V- and J-specific primers, TCR beta CDR3 regions were amplified from genomic DNA. A proprietary barcode and Illumina adapter sequences were added to the CDR3 amplicons in a second PCR step. An Illumina MiSeq instrument was used to sequence the CDR3 libraries. In the original analysis: Export and quality control were performed with immunoSEQ Analyzer 3.0, and downstream analyses were performed with R Bioconductor and Immunarch. Only productive rearrangements in the normalized downsampled data set were used to calculate repertoire metrics. Pathologically expanded clonotypes were defined as those larger than 5 templates in the normalized cohort. Repertoire diversity was measured with the Inverse Simpson Index. To capture all clonotypes, the CMV-specificity analyses were run on the non-normalized data set. TCRdb carries this immuneACCESS record with in-frame sequences only. Its versions omit some clonotypes, under half of them owing to an unresolved V gene in the studies checked, with the rest unexplained. That table supplies the V and J calls and clone size; D and trimming were determined from the DNA. This sample holds 30,000 or so clones; about 74% were observed only once. Under 7% of the sample rests with the top ten.

On this clone itself: This receptor's antigen is unknown. It has no much larger one-base neighbor in the sample; base qualities were not kept.

General findings and caveats noted by the study authors: The sample size was limited, and because cells were not sorted, the contributions of CD4 and CD8 repertoires could not be separated. A decrease in recipient TCR diversity was observed after transplant, and a progressive increase in pathologically expanded clonotypes was seen from day 30 to day 180. Only a small fraction of recipient repertoires overlapped donor repertoires, with over 97% appearing de novo at the given depth. Broader posttransplant TCR repertoire diversity was predicted by donor and pretransplant recipient Inverse Simpson Index values.

What this sample's time point label stands for: recipient sample about 28 days before transplant, after cytoreduction. Blood from recipients was drawn about 28 days before transplant and again at days 30, 100 and 180 after transplant. Nuclei Lysis Solution was used to extract genomic DNA from fresh or cryopreserved unfractionated peripheral blood mononuclear cells. This clonotype was obtained from a woman aged 30 to 39 with chronic myeloid leukemia. Some clones in this sample may be carry-over from other donors' samples. Material: peripheral blood mononuclear cells, obtained before stem cell transplant. The rearranged segments are TRBV14 and TRBJ1-2; the D gene is possibly TRBD1, with 6 bases matching. The bases read TGTGCCAGCAGCCTACACACCCCGACAGGAAGGGGCTACACCTTC. The encoded protein is CASSLHTPTGRGYTF.